Below, 18 T cell receptor beta chains from the same sample are listed, as sequenced in a study of T cells in Graves' hyperthyroidism and ophthalmopathy. The TCR beta CDR3 regions underwent amplification using RNA transcripts as the source. First-round RT-PCR of the TCR CDR3 relied on the HTBI primer set. In TCRdb, the multiplex PCR reads were re-called with MiXCR into one record per CDR3 protein. The sample lists 200,000 to 300,000 distinct CDR3 sequences, over 20% occurring once. The sequenced material came from blood. The receptors shown here come from a middle-aged woman with Graves' ophthalmopathy.

V usage is TRBV6-2 or TRBV6-3 and J usage is TRBJ2-5, with TRBD2 identical over 7 bases. Germline assignment: CDR1 MNHEY and CDR2 SVGEGT. Unmatched junction bases numbered 9, after V lost 6 bases and J lost 5 bases. CDR3 size: 14 residues. The CDR3, as DNA: TGTGCCAGCAGAAGAGGACTAGTCCTGGAGACCCAGTACTTC. This codes for CASRRGLVLETQYF.

The V gene is TRBV7-9, the J gene TRBJ2-7; D possibly corresponds to TRBD2 (5 bases). The CDR3 is made up of 14 amino acids. Germline CDR1 is SEHNR and CDR2 is FQNEAQ (reference sequence). Trimming stripped 3 bases from V and 1 base from J, with 10 bases between. This CDR3 is CASSFLGRSYEQYF. In nucleotides, the CDR3 is TGTGCCAGCAGCTTCTTGGGGAGATCCTACGAGCAGTACTTC.

The chain combines TRBV12-3 or TRBV12-4 with TRBJ2-7, with D unclear. Trimming pared 7 bases from V and 5 bases from J, leaving 18 bases between. The CDR3 contains 14 residues. DNA of the CDR3: TGTGCCAGCACCTTCGGACGAGTCACCCACGAGCAGTACTTC. Translating it yields CASTFGRVTHEQYF.

This clonotype was found many times. The rearrangement joins TRBV6-5 to TRBJ1-2; D possibly corresponds to TRBD1 (6 bases). CDR1 and CDR2 (germline): MNHEY, SVGAGI. V was trimmed by 7 bases and J by 8 bases, leaving 17 bases between them. The CDR3 runs to 13 residues. CDR3 bases: TGTGCCAGCAACCCCGGGGGAGGGGGGGGCTACACCTTC. It specifies CASNPGGGGGYTF.

The count of this clonotype is one. The genes are TRBV6-1 and TRBJ1-5; TRBD1 aligns across 12 bases. CDR1 and CDR2 (germline): MNHNS, SASEGT. The CDR3 is made up of 17 amino acids. V lost 2 bases and J lost 6; bases outside the gene matches: 8. CDR3 bases: TGTGCCAGCAGTGAACGGGACAGGGGGCGATTCGGTCAGCCCCAGCATTTT. Amino acid sequence: CASSERDRGRFGQPQHF.

This clonotype has a count of ten or more. The CDR3 DNA follows: TGTGCCAGCAGCCTGATTGACACCGGGGAGCTGTTTTTT. This sequence encodes CASSLIDTGELFF. The chain links TRBV12-3 or TRBV12-4 to TRBJ2-2; D unclear. V shed 6 bases and J shed 3 bases, with 8 bases lying between them. The CDR3 is 13 amino acids.

This clonotype was recorded at least ten times. The V and J genes are TRBV20-1 and TRBJ2-5; TRBD1 might be the D (6 bases). V was shortened by 0 bases and J by 2 bases, with 10 bases between the two germline ends. CDR3 length equals 14 residues. Germline loops: CDR1 DFQATT, CDR2 SNEGSKA (reference sequence). The CDR3 DNA sequence: TGCAGTGCTAGAGATTGGGGGCGGCAAGAGACCCAGTACTTC. Protein product: CSARDWGRQETQYF.

This clonotype showed up many times. The chain carries TRBV28 and TRBJ2-7, with 8 bases lining up with TRBD2. Germline V CDR1 and CDR2: MDHEN, SYDVKM. J lost 0 bases, V lost 3 bases, and 4 bases had no gene match. The length of the CDR3 is 15 residues. Here the CDR3 reads CASSFLAGSSYEQYF. The CDR3 region has the DNA TGTGCCAGCAGTTTCTTAGCGGGAAGCTCCTACGAGCAGTACTTC.

The chain combines TRBV6-5 with TRBJ1-1; 10 nucleotides line up with TRBD1. V lost 0 bases, J lost 4 bases, and 2 bases stayed unmatched. CDR1 is MNHEY, CDR2 SVGAGI, per germline. The CDR3 is 15 residues long. In nucleotides, the CDR3 is TGTGCCAGCAGTTACTCGGGACAGGGGCCCACTGAAGCTTTCTTT. As protein: CASSYSGQGPTEAFF.

The table lists this clonotype with a count of one. V gene TRBV5-1 combines with J gene TRBJ2-7, with unresolved D. Germline V gene sequence: CDR1 SGHRS, CDR2 YFSETQ. This CDR3 comprises 14 residues. Trimming pared 0 bases from V and 2 bases from J, leaving 9 bases between. CDR3 in DNA: TGCGCCAGCAGCTTGGGGGATACCGCCTACGAGCAGTACTTC. Translation gives CASSLGDTAYEQYF.

This clonotype showed up many times. V and J are TRBV18 and TRBJ1-5; D remains ambiguous. Looked up from germline, CDR1 is KGHSH and CDR2 is LQKENI. V was cut by 3 bases and J by 7 bases, with 10 bases left in between. CDR3 size: 13 residues. The CDR3 coding sequence is TGTGCCAGCTCACCGACTTCTGGGCAGCCCCAGCATTTT. Protein sequence: CASSPTSGQPQHF.

Ten or more counts support this clonotype. The chain is built from TRBV19 and TRBJ2-6; 8 bases are shared with TRBD1. The germline CDR1 and CDR2 sequences are LNHDA and SQIVND (reference sequence). Trimming removed 9 bases from V and 1 base from J; junction bases left unmatched: 8. The CDR3 length is 16 residues. The CDR3 sequence: CARRVTGGSGANVLTF. In nucleotides, the CDR3 is TGTGCCAGGAGAGTTACAGGGGGGTCTGGGGCCAACGTCCTGACTTTC.

This clonotype was recorded many times. V usage is TRBV7-9 and J usage is TRBJ1-2, with D unclear. Trimming pared 2 bases from V and 6 bases from J, leaving 16 bases between. Germline V gene sequence: CDR1 SEHNR, CDR2 FQNEAQ (reference sequence). This CDR3 has 15 amino acids. The CDR3 DNA sequence: TGTGCCAGCAGCTTATCGGGCATCCTTTCTGATGGCTACACCTTC. It is translated as CASSLSGILSDGYTF.

This clonotype was seen only once. The V gene is TRBV3-1, the J gene TRBJ2-7; D unresolved. This CDR3 has 14 residues. Trimming took off 2 bases at V and 7 bases at J, with 15 bases between the two ends. Germline V gene lookup returns CDR1 LGHDT and CDR2 YNNKEL (reference sequence). The CDR3 sequence: CASSQNPGQEEQYF. CDR3 nucleotide sequence: TGTGCCAGCAGCCAAAATCCCGGTCAGGAAGAGCAGTACTTC.

This clonotype was counted between two and nine times. This chain joins TRBV30 and TRBJ1-1; no clear D. The V and J ends lost 4 bases and 0 bases respectively, with 3 bases between them. The germline V gene has CDR1 GTSNPN and CDR2 SVGIG (reference sequence). The CDR3 contains 11 residues. For the CDR3, the DNA is TGTGCCTGGACACTGAACACTGAAGCTTTCTTT. Its translation is CAWTLNTEAFF. Complete variable domain (other parts from reference TRBV30 and TRBJ1-1): SQTIHQWPATLVQPVGSPLSLECTVEGTSNPNLYWYRQAAGRGLQLLFYSVGIGQISSEVPQNLSASRPQDRQFILSSKKLLLSDSGFYLCAWTLNTEAFFGQGTRLTVV.

This clonotype was seen at least ten times. The rearrangement uses TRBV5-5 and TRBJ2-5; D is perhaps TRBD1 (7 bases). V gave up 3 bases and J gave up 6 bases, with 9 bases separating them. CDR3 length: 12 residues. Germline V gene lookup returns CDR1 SGHKS and CDR2 YYEKEE (reference sequence). The CDR3 sequence: CASSSGGQTQYF. The CDR3 DNA is TGTGCCAGCAGCTCAGGGGGGCAGACCCAGTACTTC.

This clonotype was recorded many times. The chain couples TRBV12-3 or TRBV12-4 to TRBJ2-4, with a possible D match to TRBD1 (5 bases). The CDR3 length is 15 residues. The V end lost 6 bases, the J end lost 3 bases, and 15 bases lay between the germline ends. The CDR3 sequence: CASRSRASVKNIQYF. Written as DNA, the CDR3 is TGTGCCAGCAGATCCAGGGCTTCGGTCAAAAACATTCAGTACTTC.

The J gene is TRBJ1-5, the V gene TRBV28; 7 bases are shared with TRBD1. CDR1 MDHEN and CDR2 SYDVKM come from the germline V gene. The CDR3 runs to 15 residues. Trimming took 7 bases from V and 6 from J; bases not matched to a gene: 12. CDR3 nucleotide sequence: TGTGCCAGCATCCGTACAGGGGCCCCCAGTCAGCCCCAGCATTTT. Protein sequence: CASIRTGAPSQPQHF.